Given below is one T cell receptor beta chain in context. Profiling relied on immunoSEQ multiplex PCR, and the TCRdb table lists in-frame clones only, not all of them. Counted here are fewer than 200,000 clones, 88% occurring once; the ten biggest clones make up roughly 2%. The data were obtained in a study of blood T cell repertoires in COVID-19. V dropped 0 bases and J dropped 2; count of bases not matched to a gene: 7. The CDR3 runs to 17 residues. Germline V gene data show CDR1 as SGHRS and CDR2 as YFSETQ. The material sequenced was peripheral blood. The rearrangement links TRBV5-1 to TRBJ2-3; 9 nucleotides agree with TRBD2. The receptor's source is a man aged 45-60 years who had recovered from COVID-19. The CDR3 nucleotides read TGCGCCAGCAGCTTGGCCGCTAGCGGGGTTTTCACAGATACGCAGTATTTT. This codes for CASSLAASGVFTDTQYF.